The 25 T cell receptor beta chains reported below all come from one sample, sequenced in a study of cytomegalovirus exposure and HLA in healthy donors. This PCR relied on a set of 60 Vbeta primers and 13 Jbeta primers. TCRdb's table, derived via immunoSEQ multiplex PCR, lists solely in-frame clones and lacks some. The sample holds about 150,000 clones, under 70% seen once. The sequenced sample consisted of PBMCs. Every receptor here comes from a woman in her 30s in good health and CMV-seropositive.

The chain recombines TRBV20-1 with TRBJ1-2; unclear D gene. CDR1 DFQATT and CDR2 SNEGSKA come from the germline V gene (reference sequence). CDR3 length equals 11 residues. Trimming took 7 bases from V and 2 from J, leaving 8 bases between them. CDR3 sequence reads: CSEVGNYGYTF. CDR3 DNA: TGCAGTGAAGTCGGGAACTATGGCTACACCTTC.

The rearrangement joins TRBV29-1 to TRBJ1-2; TRBD1 matches at 7 bases. The V segment lost 7 bases and the J segment 4 bases; nucleotides outside the gene matches: 6. The germline V gene has CDR1 SQVTM and CDR2 ANQGSEA. The CDR3 spans 12 residues. The CDR3 nucleotides are TGCAGCGGGGGGGACAGCTCCTATGGCTACACCTTC. This encodes CSGGDSSYGYTF.

The chain has TRBV7-7 and TRBJ2-5; tentative D call: TRBD2 (6 bases). V was cut by 5 bases and J by 0 bases, with 19 bases left in between. CDR3 size: 17 residues. Germline CDR1 SSHAT, CDR2 FNYEAQ (reference sequence). Written as DNA, the CDR3 is TGTGCCAGCAGCCGGAACGGACTACTCCAGTACCAAGAGACCCAGTACTTC. Protein: CASSRNGLLQYQETQYF.

This clone came up a few times. V and J are TRBV9 and TRBJ1-2; D may be TRBD1 (6 bases). Per the germline V gene, CDR1 is SGDLS and CDR2 is YYNGEE. The CDR3 is 16 amino acids. The V gene lost 4 bases and the J gene lost 1 base, with 17 bases spanning the gap. The CDR3 DNA reads as TGTGCCAGCAGCCCACAGGACAGCAGCCATAACTATGGCTACACCTTC. Its translation: CASSPQDSSHNYGYTF.

The rearrangement links TRBV7-9 to TRBJ1-2, with no clear D. CDR1 and CDR2 (germline): SEHNR, FQNEAQ (reference sequence). This CDR3 region has 12 residues. With 3 bases removed from V and 7 bases from J, the gap between germline ends came to 9 bases. CDR3 sequence: CASSFETGGYTF. CDR3 coding DNA: TGTGCCAGCAGCTTTGAGACGGGTGGCTACACCTTC.

In its sample, this clone was seen a few times. The rearrangement joins TRBV6-1 to TRBJ1-5, with 7 bases that match TRBD1. Germline V gene lookup returns CDR1 MNHNS and CDR2 SASEGT. CDR3 length equals 14 residues. The junction had 5 bases not matched to a gene; V was cut back by 7 bases and J by 2 bases. The CDR3 here is CASTETGGNQPQHF. CDR3 bases: TGTGCCAGCACGGAAACAGGGGGCAATCAGCCCCAGCATTTT.

The rearrangement links TRBV6-1 to TRBJ1-3, with unresolved D. The V end lost 3 bases, the J end lost 2 bases, and 5 bases lay between the germline ends. The CDR3 runs 13 residues. Germline V gives CDR1 MNHNS, CDR2 SASEGT. The CDR3: CASSEEAGNTIYF. In DNA form, the CDR3 reads TGTGCCAGCAGTGAGGAGGCTGGAAACACCATATATTTT.

This clone occurred a few times. This chain connects TRBV10-3 to TRBJ2-2, with 7 bases matching TRBD2. V shed 7 bases and J 7 bases; nucleotides not matched to a gene: 9. CDR3 length equals 14 residues. The germline CDR1 and CDR2 sequences are ENHRY and SYGVKD. CDR3 coding DNA: TGTGCCATCAAGCCAGCGGGACGGTTCGGGGAGCTGTTTTTT. Protein sequence: CAIKPAGRFGELFF.

V usage is TRBV5-1 and J usage is TRBJ1-1; 8 nucleotides align to TRBD1. The J segment lost 8 bases and the V segment lost 5 bases, leaving 8 bases of the junction unmatched. CDR1 and CDR2 (germline): SGHRS, YFSETQ. The CDR3 length is 13 residues. CDR3 sequence reads: CASSIFGTGEAFF. DNA for the CDR3: TGCGCCAGCAGTATTTTTGGGACAGGAGAAGCTTTCTTT.

This clone was found a few times. The chain couples TRBV2 to TRBJ1-1; D is perhaps TRBD1 (5 bases). The V gene's germline CDR1 is SNHLY and CDR2 FYNNEI. The V gene lost 4 bases and the J gene lost 0 bases, with 6 bases spanning the gap. The CDR3 spans 13 residues. The CDR3 spells CASSVGVNTEAFF. DNA of the CDR3: TGTGCCAGCAGTGTAGGGGTGAACACTGAAGCTTTCTTT.

V gene TRBV7-2 combines with J gene TRBJ2-3; 10 nucleotides align to TRBD2. The CDR3 loop spans 14 amino acids. Germline CDR1 SGHTA, CDR2 FQGNSA. V lost 5 bases and J lost 5; bases outside the gene matches: 4. The CDR3 here is CASSLSGGVDTQYF. The CDR3 DNA is TGTGCCAGCAGCCTGAGCGGGGGGGTAGATACGCAGTATTTT.

This chain connects TRBV6-1 to TRBJ2-4, with D possibly TRBD1 on 5 matching bases. The CDR3 contains 14 residues. CDR1 MNHNS and CDR2 SASEGT come from the germline V gene. The germline V and J ends were trimmed by 2 bases and 9 bases, with 14 bases remaining between them. The CDR3, as DNA: TGTGCCAGCAGTGAACAGGTAGGACAAGGCATTCAGTACTTC. This encodes CASSEQVGQGIQYF.

In this sample, this clone turned up once. The chain joins TRBV18 to TRBJ1-1; 9 bases are shared with TRBD1. CDR3 size: 14 residues. V trimming: 3 bases; J trimming: 5 bases; junction bases outside the gene matches: 4. CDR1 and CDR2 from the germline V gene are KGHSH and LQKENI. The chain's CDR3 is CASSPAQGATEAFF. The CDR3 bases are TGTGCCAGCTCACCGGCACAGGGGGCGACTGAAGCTTTCTTT.

J is TRBJ2-2 and V is TRBV4-1; tentatively, D is TRBD1 (6 bases). V was shortened by 1 base and J by 8 bases, with 14 bases between the two germline ends. Germline values: CDR1 MGHRA, CDR2 YSYEKL. The CDR3 contains 15 residues. The DNA of the CDR3 is TGCGCCAGCAGCCAAGCGCCCAGGGGAAAAGGGGAGCTGTTTTTT. It codes for CASSQAPRGKGELFF.

The chain uses TRBV19 and TRBJ2-5; a possible D gene is TRBD2 (5 bases). CDR1 is LNHDA, CDR2 SQIVND, per germline (reference sequence). CDR3 length: 12 residues. The V and J ends lost 6 bases and 3 bases respectively, with 8 bases between them. The CDR3 loop is CASRTGKETQYF. In DNA form, the CDR3 reads TGTGCCAGTAGAACGGGAAAAGAGACCCAGTACTTC.

This clone showed up just a few times. CDR3 region: CASSEQGDEQYF. For the CDR3, the DNA is TGTGCCAGCAGTGAACAGGGGGACGAGCAGTACTTC. This sequence joins TRBV6-1 and TRBJ2-7, with 7 bases identical to TRBD1. The CDR3 has 12 amino acids. Trimming took 2 bases from V and 5 from J; bases not matched to a gene: 0. Germline V CDR1 and CDR2: MNHNS, SASEGT.

This clone was recorded a few times. The chain combines TRBV19 with TRBJ1-5, with D unclear. The CDR3 totals 16 residues. Trimming shortened V by 3 bases and J by 2 bases, and 14 bases separated the two germline ends. The V gene's germline CDR1 is LNHDA and CDR2 SQIVND (reference sequence). CDR3 protein: CASSMRESSGNQPQHF. CDR3 bases: TGTGCCAGTAGTATGCGGGAGAGTAGTGGCAATCAGCCCCAGCATTTT.

The chain links TRBV5-8 to TRBJ1-2; perhaps TRBD1 as D (5 bases). The CDR3 runs to 17 residues. The germline CDR1 and CDR2 sequences are SGHTS and YDEGEE. The V end lost 3 bases, the J end lost 4 bases, and 22 bases lay between the germline ends. The CDR3 sequence: CASSSERGLIATYGYTF. The DNA of the CDR3 is TGTGCCAGCAGCTCCGAGCGGGGACTGATAGCCACCTATGGCTACACCTTC.

This chain joins TRBV7-2 and TRBJ2-7; unclear D gene. V was cut by 2 bases and J by 2 bases, with 10 bases left in between. Per the germline V gene, CDR1 is SGHTA and CDR2 is FQGNSA. CDR3 length: 14 amino acids. CDR3: CASSLWASTYEQYF. The CDR3 coding sequence is TGTGCCAGCAGCTTATGGGCCAGTACCTACGAGCAGTACTTC.

The chain recombines TRBV2 with TRBJ2-4, with no clear D. The V end was cut by 7 bases, the J end by 0 bases, with 10 bases between. CDR3 length equals 14 residues. Per the germline V gene, CDR1 is SNHLY and CDR2 is FYNNEI. CDR3 nucleotide sequence: TGTGCCAGCACCCCGGTTCTAGCCAAAAACATTCAGTACTTC. Its translation: CASTPVLAKNIQYF.

The chain has TRBV7-9 and TRBJ1-3; D remains ambiguous. Per germline, CDR1 SEHNR and CDR2 FQNEAQ (reference sequence). The CDR3 is 14 residues long. The germline V and J ends were trimmed by 0 bases and 0 bases, with 3 bases remaining between them. In nucleotides, the CDR3 is TGTGCCAGCAGCTTAGCCGGCTCTGGAAACACCATATATTTT. The encoded protein is CASSLAGSGNTIYF.

The V and J genes are TRBV7-6 and TRBJ2-7; TRBD2 matches at 12 bases. Looked up from germline, CDR1 is SGHVS and CDR2 is FNYEAQ. J was trimmed by 2 bases and V by 5 bases; bases with no gene match: 10. The CDR3 covers 17 residues. The CDR3: CASSALPSGRVPYEQYF. The CDR3 region has the DNA TGTGCCAGCAGCGCCCTCCCTAGCGGGAGGGTGCCCTACGAGCAGTACTTC.

The chain employs TRBV7-3 and TRBJ2-3, with D tentatively TRBD2 (6 bases). Germline V gives CDR1 SGHTA, CDR2 FQGTGA. Trimming left V 0 bases short and J 1 base short, with 14 bases between. This CDR3 has 17 residues. The CDR3 protein is CASSLTIGGVGTDTQYF. DNA for the CDR3: TGTGCCAGCAGCTTAACTATCGGCGGGGTGGGCACAGATACGCAGTATTTT. Variable domain in full (rest from reference TRBV7-3 and TRBJ2-3): GAGVSQTPSNKVTEKGKYVELRCDPISGHTALYWYRQSLGQGPEFLIYFQGTGAADDSGLPNDRFFAVRPEGSVSTLKIQRTERGDSAVYLCASSLTIGGVGTDTQYFGPGTRLTVL.

The sample holds one count of this clone. The chain uses TRBV29-1 and TRBJ1-2; possibly TRBD1 for D (5 bases). The germline CDR1 and CDR2 sequences are SQVTM and ANQGSEA. V was trimmed by 4 bases and J by 6 bases, leaving 12 bases between them. The CDR3 contains 12 residues. The chain's CDR3 is CSVVDSRDGYTF. DNA of the CDR3: TGCAGCGTTGTTGACTCCAGGGATGGCTACACCTTC. The whole variable domain, filled in from reference TRBV29-1 and TRBJ1-2, reads SAVISQKPSRDICQRGTSLTIQCQVDSQVTMMFWYRQQPGQSLTLIATANQGSEATYESGFVIDKFPISRPNLTFSTLTVSNMSPEDSSIYLCSVVDSRDGYTFGSGTRLTVV.

J is TRBJ1-4 and V is TRBV19; no clear D. Germline V lookup: CDR1 LNHDA, CDR2 SQIVND (reference sequence). The length of the CDR3 is 16 residues. Trimming removed 5 bases at V and 7 bases at J, with 20 bases between. The CDR3 loop reads CASSEAPALPGEKLFF. The CDR3 region has the DNA TGTGCCAGTAGTGAAGCCCCGGCCTTGCCAGGTGAAAAACTGTTTTTT.